This T cell receptor beta chain came from a study of CD8 T cells in ankylosing spondylitis. Scientists made TCR beta libraries using quantitative 5'-RACE with molecular barcodes. TCRdb re-called the 5' RACE reads through MiXCR, storing one row per CDR3 protein. The table lists about 220,000 distinct CDR3 sequences, roughly 6.6% of them singletons. The germline CDR1 and CDR2 sequences are ENHRY and SYGVKD. This CDR3 spans 16 amino acids. V was trimmed by 0 bases and J by 2 bases, leaving 12 bases between them. Concerning this clonotype: Its cognate antigen is unknown.

Study results and limitations: Some of the motif variants had earlier been found in reactive arthritis patients' fluid and blood. Typical of ankylosing spondylitis blood, it appeared, was a TCR beta motif of eight highly homologous variants. Disease-associated clones were reportedly significantly overrepresented in matched ankylosing spondylitis synovial fluid. Disease-linked clones, CD8+, were relatively rare in peripheral blood.

This rearrangement joins TRBV10-3 to TRBJ2-3, with D tentatively TRBD2 (5 bases). The sample comprised blood, either unsorted or a sorted T cell fraction (not recorded which). The TCR originated in a male donor with ankylosing spondylitis. The CDR3 region has the DNA TGTGCCATCAGTGAGTCAGCGGCTCCAAACACAGATACGCAGTATTTT. Residues: CAISESAAPNTDTQYF.